Presented here are 17 T cell receptor beta chains from one specimen sequenced in a study of shared clonotypes between healthy human individuals (TCRdb year 2020). Library generation was performed with the immunoSEQ multiplex PCR assay. In its TCRdb copy, this immuneACCESS table keeps in-frame sequences only and misses some clones. Where compared with another copy, unresolved V genes explain less than half of these, and the others have no known cause. The table for this sample lists around 530,000 clones; around three quarters of them were counted only once. Around 11% of the sample rests with the top ten. Input material: PBMCs. The source is a woman between 35 and 50 years old in good health. Some clones in this sample may be carry-over from other donors' samples.

The sample holds a few counts of this clone. The V call is TRBV5-1, the J call TRBJ2-7, with 8 bases matching TRBD2. The CDR3 is made up of 14 amino acids. Germline V gives CDR1 SGHRS, CDR2 YFSETQ. V was pared by 3 bases and J by 2 bases, with 4 bases of the junction left unmatched. The CDR3 region has the DNA TGCGCCAGCAGCTACTCTAGCGGGCCCTACGAGCAGTACTTC. The encoded protein is CASSYSSGPYEQYF. The variable domain in full, completed from reference TRBV5-1 and TRBJ2-7, reads KAGVTQTPRYLIKTRGQQVTLSCSPISGHRSVSWYQQTPGQGLQFLFEYFSETQRNKGNFPGRFSGRQFSNSRSEMNVSTLELGDSALYLCASSYSSGPYEQYFGPGTRLTVT.

In this sample, this clone turned up a few times. The rearrangement links TRBV18 to TRBJ2-1; 7 bases line up with TRBD1. Germline V gene data show CDR1 as KGHSH and CDR2 as LQKENI. V trimming: 0 bases; J trimming: 6 bases; junction bases outside the gene matches: 5. The CDR3 extends over 15 amino acids. CDR3 nucleotide sequence: TGTGCCAGCTCACCACCGTCTAGGGGGCCCAATGAGCAGTTCTTC. Its translation: CASSPPSRGPNEQFF.

The V and J genes are TRBV30 and TRBJ1-4; no firm D call. CDR3 size: 14 residues. Germline CDR1 GTSNPN, CDR2 SVGIG (reference sequence). The germline V and J ends were trimmed by 1 base and 2 bases, with 8 bases remaining between them. The CDR3 sequence is CAWSEGVTNEKLFF. In DNA, the CDR3 is TGTGCCTGGAGTGAGGGTGTGACTAATGAAAAACTGTTTTTT.

The rearrangement links TRBV19 to TRBJ2-1; TRBD2 agrees at 8 bases. Germline values: CDR1 LNHDA, CDR2 SQIVND (reference sequence). CDR3 length equals 14 residues. The J segment lost 0 bases and the V segment lost 7 bases, leaving 2 bases of the junction unmatched. In nucleotides, the CDR3 is TGTGCCAGTATAGCGGGGAACTCCTACAATGAGCAGTTCTTC. Encoded protein: CASIAGNSYNEQFF. The variable domain in full, with the rest retrieved from reference TRBV19 and TRBJ2-1, is DGGITQSPKYLFRKEGQNVTLSCEQNLNHDAMYWYRQDPGQGLRLIYYSQIVNDFQKGDIAEGYSVSREKKESFPLTVTSAQKNPTAFYLCASIAGNSYNEQFFGPGTRLTVL.

The chain combines TRBV29-1 with TRBJ2-4; 7 bases agree with TRBD1. CDR1 is SQVTM and CDR2 is ANQGSEA in the germline V gene. The V and J ends lost 7 bases and 0 bases, in that order; junction bases with no gene match: 9. CDR3 length equals 15 residues. The CDR3 protein is CSARDSVLAKNIQYF. The CDR3 DNA reads as TGCAGCGCCAGGGACAGTGTACTAGCCAAAAACATTCAGTACTTC.

This clone was found a few times. Other DNA sequences within the sample encode an identical CDR3. This chain links TRBV28 with TRBJ1-6; 9 nucleotides line up with TRBD1. Trimming took 4 bases from V and 10 from J; bases not matched to a gene: 8. The CDR3 extends over 15 amino acids. Germline-derived CDR1 and CDR2 are MDHEN and SYDVKM. For the CDR3, the DNA is TGTGCCAGCAGTTCGGGACAGGGAGCAAGGTCACCCCTCCACTTT. Translation: CASSSGQGARSPLHF.

This clone was picked up a small number of times. An end of the junction does not agree with germline; a read error may underlie this. V is TRBV19 and J is TRBJ2-4; 9 nucleotides align to TRBD2. Per the germline V gene, CDR1 is LNHDA and CDR2 is SQIVND (reference sequence). This CDR3 region has 17 residues. CDR3 nucleotides: TGTGCCAGTGGGGGACTAGCCGACTTGGGTTACAAAACCATTCAGTACTTC. Its protein product is CASGGLADLGYKTIQYF.

About this clone: The identical CDR3 is also encoded by other nucleotide sequences in the sample. The DNA of the CDR3 is TGTGCCAGCAGCTCCTCGGACAGGGCTGACACTGAAGCTTTCTTT. As protein: CASSSSDRADTEAFF. The chain recombines TRBV11-2 with TRBJ1-1, with 8 bases aligning to TRBD1. V lost 4 bases to trimming and J lost 3 bases; unmatched junction nucleotides: 7. This CDR3 is 15 amino acids long. Germline CDR1 is SGHAT and CDR2 is FQNNGV.

This clone turned up a few times. The genes are TRBV7-2 and TRBJ2-4; 7 nucleotides agree with TRBD2. Germline trimming cut 1 base from V and 8 bases from J; bases unmatched to any gene: 8. The CDR3 has 15 amino acids. From germline, CDR1 is SGHTA and CDR2 FQGNSA. The CDR3 DNA follows: TGTGCCAGCAGCTTAGTTATTCGGACTAGTGACATTCAGTACTTC. This translates into CASSLVIRTSDIQYF.

With regard to this clone: A far larger clone is just one base off, so this is likely a read error. The chain employs TRBV6-6 and TRBJ1-4; the D gene is possibly TRBD1 (5 bases). This CDR3 has 14 amino acids. CDR1 is MNHNY and CDR2 is SVGAGI in the germline V gene (reference sequence). V was shortened by 2 bases and J by 7 bases, with 11 bases between the two germline ends. The CDR3 region is CASSYGAGLEKLFF. CDR3 DNA: TGTGCCAGCAGTTACGGGGCAGGGCTTGAAAAACTGTTTTTT.

This clone occurred once. The chain carries TRBV7-6 and TRBJ2-1; TRBD2 matches 12 bases. V lost 1 base, J lost 8 bases, and 6 bases stayed unmatched. Germline CDR1 SGHVS, CDR2 FNYEAQ. This CDR3 region has 16 residues. The CDR3 is CASSLVLAGGMDEQFF. Here the CDR3 DNA reads TGTGCCAGCAGCTTAGTTCTAGCGGGAGGGATGGATGAGCAGTTCTTC.

The rearrangement uses TRBV28 and TRBJ1-2; tentatively, D is TRBD1 (5 bases). CDR3 length: 14 residues. V lost 5 bases and J lost 4, with 14 bases in between. Germline CDR1 is MDHEN and CDR2 is SYDVKM. The CDR3 coding sequence is TGTGCCAGCAGTCCTCCCGTGGGGGTCTATGGCTACACCTTC. It translates to CASSPPVGVYGYTF.

This sequence joins TRBV7-9 and TRBJ2-7, with 9 positions matching TRBD1. CDR1 and CDR2 (germline): SEHNR, FQNEAQ (reference sequence). Trimming at V came to 5 bases and at J to 0 bases, leaving 14 bases not matched to a gene. The CDR3 contains 18 residues. The DNA of the CDR3 is TGTGCCAGCAGCCTTCCTCGGGTAGGGACAGGGATCTCCTACGAGCAGTACTTC. Translated: CASSLPRVGTGISYEQYF. The whole variable domain, remainder taken from reference TRBV7-9 and TRBJ2-7, is DTGVSQNPRHKITKRGQNVTFRCDPISEHNRLYWYRQTLGQGPEFLTYFQNEAQLEKSRLLSDRFSAERPKGSFSTLEIQRTEQGDSAMYLCASSLPRVGTGISYEQYFGPGTRLTVT.

This clone was counted a few times. This sequence joins TRBV4-2 and TRBJ1-2, with D possibly matching TRBD1 (5 bases). The V gene's germline CDR1 is LGHNA and CDR2 YNFKEQ. This CDR3 has 14 residues. V was clipped by 4 bases and J by 7 bases, with 16 bases between them. The CDR3 DNA reads TGTGCCAGCAGCCTCACGACAGAGGGCACTGGCTACACCTTC. Its translation: CASSLTTEGTGYTF.

The V gene is TRBV23-1, the J gene TRBJ2-5; 13 positions agree with TRBD2. TRBV23-1 is an ORF, with its function uncertain. J gave up 5 bases and V 6 bases, and 18 bases lay outside the gene matches. This CDR3 contains 19 residues. CDR3 in amino acids: CASSQEVGLAGEGEETQYF. DNA for the CDR3: TGCGCCAGCAGCCAAGAAGTCGGACTAGCGGGAGAGGGAGAGGAGACCCAGTACTTC.

This clone has just a few counts. The V and J genes are TRBV10-3 and TRBJ1-2; tentatively, D is TRBD1 (5 bases). Trimming cost V 3 bases and J 3 bases, with 11 bases left between them. Germline V gene lookup returns CDR1 ENHRY and CDR2 SYGVKD. This CDR3 comprises 14 residues. The CDR3 sequence: CAISEQVEHYGYTF. CDR3 nucleotides: TGTGCCATCAGTGAACAGGTGGAGCACTATGGCTACACCTTC.

Remarks on this clone: A far larger clone is one nucleotide away, so this likely arose from a read error. The V gene is TRBV4-3, the J gene TRBJ2-7, with D perhaps TRBD2 (6 bases). Germline V gene lookup returns CDR1 LGHNA and CDR2 YSLEER. CDR3 size: 14 residues. The CDR3 region is CASSQFAGPYEQCF. The CDR3 coding sequence is TGCGCCAGCAGCCAATTTGCGGGGCCCTACGAGCAGTGCTTC.